These T cell receptor beta chains were read from a single sample in a study of T cells in Graves' hyperthyroidism and ophthalmopathy. TCRdb re-called the multiplex PCR reads through MiXCR, storing one row per CDR3 protein. The top ten hold approximately 7.5% of the sample, which has fewer than 750,000 distinct CDR3 sequences, about 43% seen once. The source material was peripheral blood or thyroid tissue (not recorded which). The source is a woman between 18 and 29 years old with Graves' hyperthyroidism. Each CDR3 is given with its conserved first and last residue. D genes are given only for firm matches. Only part of the rows carry a size: once, few, many, or a class if the clone is expanded.

abundance | d_gene | j_gene | v_gene | CDR3nt | CDR3aa
many | TRBD1 | TRBJ1-5 | TRBV2 | TGTGCCAGCAGCCATGACAGGGAGTTTGGTCAGCCCCAGCATTTT | CASSHDREFGQPQHF
many | TRBD2 | TRBJ2-7 | TRBV20-1 | TGCAGTGCTAGAGATCCCGGGAGGGCCTACGAGCAGTACTTC | CSARDPGRAYEQYF
many | TRBD1 | TRBJ2-3 | TRBV29-1 | TGCAGCGCAGTTACAGGGGGCACAGATACGCAGTATTTT | CSAVTGGTDTQYF
many | . | TRBJ1-6 | TRBV6-2/TRBV6-3 | TGTGCCAGCAGCGGGACGGCGCTGAGCTCCTATAATTCACCCCTCCACTTT | CASSGTALSSYNSPLHF
few | TRBD1 | TRBJ2-1 | TRBV24-1 | TGTGCCACCAGTGATTCTCAGGACAGGGGGCATAATGAGCAGTTCTTC | CATSDSQDRGHNEQFF
many | . | TRBJ1-2 | TRBV20-1 | TGCAGTGCTAGAGATGTTCCAGGGACCAAAGCTAACTATGGCTACACCTTC | CSARDVPGTKANYGYTF
many | . | TRBJ1-2 | TRBV10-3 | TGTGCCATCAGTGAGTCCGTAAGGACAGAAAGAAACTATGGCTACACCTTC | CAISESVRTERNYGYTF
many | . | TRBJ1-3 | TRBV2 | TGTGCCAGCTCGGGGGGGACACGACGGGGAAACACCATATATTTT | CASSGGTRRGNTIYF
many | . | TRBJ2-7 | TRBV7-2 | TGTGCCAGCAGCCGTCCGCTGGGACTGGTAACCTACGAGCAGTACTTC | CASSRPLGLVTYEQYF
. | . | TRBJ1-5 | TRBV3-1 | TGTGCCAGCAGCCAAGATCTTCTGATGGTTCGGAATCAGCCCCAGCATTTT | CASSQDLLMVRNQPQHF
. | . | TRBJ2-5 | TRBV7-6 | TGTGCCAGCAGCCAACATCGGGGAGAGACCCAGTACTTC | CASSQHRGETQYF
few | . | TRBJ2-1 | TRBV20-1 | TGCAGTGCTATCCACAGCGGACCCTCCTACAATGAGCAGTTCTTC | CSAIHSGPSYNEQFF
many | . | TRBJ2-2 | TRBV7-2 | TGTGCCAGCAGCTTAGATCAGGGGTGGGGAGTCGCCGGGGAGCTGTTTTTT | CASSLDQGWGVAGELFF
. | TRBD2 | TRBJ2-5 | TRBV20-1 | TGCAGTGCACTCTCTAGCGGGAGGGGAGAGACCCAGTACTTC | CSALSSGRGETQYF
many | . | TRBJ2-7 | TRBV6-5 | TGTGCCAGCAGTACAGGTCCGGGATACGAGCAGTACTTC | CASSTGPGYEQYF
once | . | TRBJ1-4 | TRBV20-1 | TGCAGAGTAAAGGGGGCTAATGAAAAACTGTTTTTT | CRVKGANEKLFF
many | . | TRBJ1-5 | TRBV6-5 | TGTGCCAGCAACAGCCCTGGGCAGCCCCAGCATTTT | CASNSPGQPQHF
many | . | TRBJ2-7 | TRBV6-1 | TGTGCCAGCAGTGAATTGGGACTGCTCTACGAGCAGTACTTC | CASSELGLLYEQYF
. | . | TRBJ1-6 | TRBV19 | TGTGCCAGTAATCTCAGGGACTCACCCCTCCACTTT | CASNLRDSPLHF
many | . | TRBJ1-1 | TRBV29-1 | TGCAGCGTTGCACCGAACACTGAAGCTTTCTTT | CSVAPNTEAFF
. | . | TRBJ1-2 | TRBV7-2 | TGTGCCAGCAGCTTAGCGACAGCTGCTACCTATGGCTACACCTTC | CASSLATAATYGYTF
many | TRBD2 | TRBJ2-2 | TRBV6-2/TRBV6-3 | TGTGCCAGCAGTTACTCCCCGGGGGGGCGCGCCGGGGAGCTGTTTTTT | CASSYSPGGRAGELFF
many | . | TRBJ1-2 | TRBV2 | TGTGCGAGCAACCCCGGTACCTATGGCTACACCTTC | CASNPGTYGYTF
many | . | TRBJ1-1 | TRBV7-2 | TGTGCCAGCAGCTTATCCCTGGGGTACACTGAAGCTTTCTTT | CASSLSLGYTEAFF
many | . | TRBJ2-2 | TRBV7-9 | TGTGCCAGCAGCCCGGTGATGAACACCGGGGAGCTGTTTTTT | CASSPVMNTGELFF
. | . | TRBJ1-5 | TRBV7-9 | TGTGCCAGCAGCTTAATCCTCTGGAAGGAGGTCAATCAGCCCCAGCATTTT | CASSLILWKEVNQPQHF
many | . | TRBJ1-3 | TRBV11-2 | TGTGCCAGCAGCTTAACCGCCCGGGAGGGAAACACCATATATTTT | CASSLTAREGNTIYF
many | . | TRBJ2-7 | TRBV12-3/TRBV12-4 | TGTGCCAGCAGTGCTAGTGGGATTTCCTACGAGCAGTACTTC | CASSASGISYEQYF
. | TRBD1 | TRBJ2-7 | TRBV29-1 | TGCAGCTTAGAGGACAGGGCCTACGAGCAGTACTTC | CSLEDRAYEQYF
many | . | TRBJ1-1 | TRBV7-2 | TGTGCCAGCAGCTTAGGTATAAGAGGGCCAATGAACACTGAAGCTTTCTTT | CASSLGIRGPMNTEAFF
many | . | TRBJ2-2 | TRBV15 | TGTGCCACCAGCCCCACCCCCACCCTTACCGGGCGGCTGTTTTTT | CATSPTPTLTGRLFF
many | . | TRBJ1-1 | TRBV19 | TGTGCCAGTAGTCCGATATACAGGGACACTGAAGCTTTCTTT | CASSPIYRDTEAFF
few | . | TRBJ1-2 | TRBV30 | TGTGCCTGGAGCCGACAGCCTAACTATGGCTACACCTTC | CAWSRQPNYGYTF
many | . | TRBJ2-7 | TRBV2 | TGTGCCAGCAGATCGTACGAGCAGTACTTC | CASRSYEQYF
. | . | TRBJ1-5 | TRBV7-9 | TGTGCCAGCAGTTTTGGGGGAGCAGGGCAGCCCCAGCATTTT | CASSFGGAGQPQHF
. | . | TRBJ1-4 | TRBV21-1 | TGTGCCAGCAGCACCTTGGTGGGGACAGATGAAAAACTGTTTTTT | CASSTLVGTDEKLFF
. | . | TRBJ1-2 | TRBV7-8 | TGTGCCAGCGAAAGGGGGGAGGGCTACACCTTC | CASERGEGYTF
many | . | TRBJ1-3 | TRBV7-9 | TGTGCCAGCAGCCCAATGCACCCAGTAGAAATTATCACCATATATTTT | CASSPMHPVEIITIYF
few | . | TRBJ2-3 | TRBV6-2/TRBV6-3 | . | CASSSSGLAGSADTQYF
. | . | TRBJ1-3 | TRBV6-5 | TGTGCCAGCAGTTACATCCTGGGCAGGAACACCATATATTTT | CASSYILGRNTIYF
. | TRBD2 | TRBJ2-7 | TRBV20-1 | TGCAGTGCTTCGAATTGGGGACTAGCGGGAGCCGAGCAGTACTTC | CSASNWGLAGAEQYF
. | TRBD2 | TRBJ2-5 | TRBV7-9 | TGTGCCAGCAGCCGTAGACTAGCGGGCCGTGGGACCCAGTACTTC | CASSRRLAGRGTQYF
. | TRBD1 | TRBJ1-1 | TRBV6-1 | TGTGCCAACTCGTTACAGGGGGGCACTGAAGCTTTCTTT | CANSLQGGTEAFF
many | . | TRBJ1-2 | TRBV2 | TGTGCCAGCAGTGAAGGGTTTGACTATGGCTACACCTTC | CASSEGFDYGYTF
few | TRBD1 | TRBJ2-5 | TRBV5-1 | TGCGCCAGCAGCATATCGACAGGGGACTCGGAGACCCAGTACTTC | CASSISTGDSETQYF
. | . | TRBJ2-5 | TRBV29-1 | TGCAGCGCCATCGACCGGGAGACCCAGTACTTC | CSAIDRETQYF
. | TRBD2 | TRBJ2-1 | TRBV14 | TGTGCCAGCAGCCAACTAGCGGGAGTTGGCAATGAGCAGTTCTTC | CASSQLAGVGNEQFF
few | . | TRBJ1-1 | TRBV9 | TGTGCCAGCAGCCACGGGGGGGATAGAGGCACTGAAGCTTTCTTT | CASSHGGDRGTEAFF
. | TRBD2 | TRBJ2-1 | TRBV5-1 | TGCGCCAGCACCCAGCGGGAGACCCCCAACAATGAGCAGTTCTTC | CASTQRETPNNEQFF
many | . | TRBJ1-5 | TRBV10-3 | TGTGCCACCAGACGACAGTTTAGCAATCAGCCCCAGCATTTT | CATRRQFSNQPQHF
once | TRBD2 | TRBJ2-7 | TRBV20-1 | TGCAGTCTTAGCGGGAGGGGATACGAGCAGTACTTC | CSLSGRGYEQYF
few | TRBD1 | TRBJ2-3 | TRBV2 | TGTGCCAGCAGTATCGGGACAGGGCGAAGCCCAGATACGCAGTATTTT | CASSIGTGRSPDTQYF